This T cell receptor (beta chain) was captured in a study of spatial heterogeneity in lung cancer. Study details: Researchers sequenced follow-up PBMC samples if they had them, and these came a median of around 24 months after resection. Study-level points and caveats: The study found ubiquitous expanded tumor TCRs in blood more at resection than follow-up.

Losses at the gene ends were 7 bases for V and 2 bases for J; bases not matched to a gene: 5. This CDR3 comprises 15 residues. Germline-derived CDR1 and CDR2 are SQVTM and ANQGSEA. Each TCR cDNA molecule bore a unique molecular identifier. MiXCR, run by TCRdb on the 5' RACE reads, gives a single entry per CDR3 protein. This table holds under 30,000 distinct CDR3 sequences, roughly 6% found once. About this clonotype: Its antigen is currently unknown.

Sample time point: blood at routine non-recurrence follow-up after resection. TCRs were sequenced from unsorted whole RNA of tumor, nontumor lung or PBMC. The sequenced sample was PBMCs, obtained at follow-up. This sequence originates from a male donor with early-stage non-small cell lung cancer. V and J are TRBV29-1 and TRBJ2-3, with 14 bases that match TRBD2. The CDR3: CSARTSGGPTDTQYF. The CDR3 bases are TGCAGCGCCCGGACTAGCGGGGGGCCCACAGATACGCAGTATTTT.